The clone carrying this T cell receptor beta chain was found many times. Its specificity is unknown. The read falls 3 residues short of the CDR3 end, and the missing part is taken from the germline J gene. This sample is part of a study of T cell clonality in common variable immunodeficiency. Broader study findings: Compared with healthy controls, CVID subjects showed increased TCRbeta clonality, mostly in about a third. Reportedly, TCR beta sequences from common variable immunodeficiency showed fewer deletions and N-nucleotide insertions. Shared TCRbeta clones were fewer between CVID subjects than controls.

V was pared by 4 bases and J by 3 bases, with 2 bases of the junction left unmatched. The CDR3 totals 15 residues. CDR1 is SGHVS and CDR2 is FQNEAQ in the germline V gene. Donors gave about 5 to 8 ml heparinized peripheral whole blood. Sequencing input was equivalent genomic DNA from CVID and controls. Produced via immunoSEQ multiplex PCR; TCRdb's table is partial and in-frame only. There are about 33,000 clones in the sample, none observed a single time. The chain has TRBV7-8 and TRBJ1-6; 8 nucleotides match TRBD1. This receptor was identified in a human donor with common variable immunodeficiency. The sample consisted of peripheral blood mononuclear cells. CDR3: CASSSTGDYNSPLHF. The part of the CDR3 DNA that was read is TGTGCCAGCAGCTCGACAGGGGACTATAATTCACCC.